This T cell receptor beta chain was sequenced during a study of cytomegalovirus exposure and HLA in healthy donors. Primers included in the PCR were 60 Vbeta and 13 Jbeta primers. Only in-frame clones appear in the TCRdb table, and some are missing; sequencing was by immunoSEQ multiplex PCR. Of about 180,000 clones in the sample, roughly 79% were seen once. The receptor was derived from a man aged 35-49 years in good health and CMV-seropositive. The sequencing input was PBMCs.

CDR3 region: CRRYGHSISTDTQYF. The CDR3 coding sequence is TGCAGGCGCTATGGACACAGTATAAGCACAGATACGCAGTATTTT. This chain joins TRBV29-1 and TRBJ2-3, with D possibly matching TRBD1 (5 bases). CDR3 length: 15 amino acids. CDR1 is SQVTM, CDR2 ANQGSEA, per germline.